Below are 15 T cell receptor beta chains sequenced from a single sample in a study of OX40 agonist ivuxolimab in advanced cancers. The repertoire was sequenced with immunoSEQ multiplex PCR; TCRdb's copy has only in-frame clones and lacks some. This table holds over 80,000 clones, 83% found once. The material was CD4+ or CD8+ T cells sorted from blood, obtained in a trial of the OX40 agonist ivuxolimab. Receptors were obtained from an adult with an advanced solid tumor such as melanoma, head and neck, liver or kidney cancer.

The chain carries TRBV19 and TRBJ2-4, with D maybe TRBD1 (5 bases). The CDR3 sequence is 14 residues long. In germline, CDR1 is LNHDA, CDR2 SQIVND (reference sequence). The V and J ends lost 3 bases and 7 bases respectively, with 13 bases between them. The CDR3 spells CASSIGHKGNIQYF. The CDR3 coding sequence is TGTGCCAGTAGTATTGGTCACAAGGGGAACATTCAGTACTTC.

This clone has just one count. The chain couples TRBV27 to TRBJ2-7; no definite D call. Looked up from germline, CDR1 is MNHEY and CDR2 is SMNVEV (reference sequence). The CDR3 loop spans 12 amino acids. Between the trimmed V and J ends, which lost 1 base and 7 bases, there was a span of 8 bases. CDR3: CASSLWGAEQYF. CDR3 sequence (DNA): TGTGCCAGCAGTTTATGGGGTGCGGAGCAGTACTTC.

The chain links TRBV7-9 to TRBJ2-3, with D perhaps matching TRBD2 (7 bases). Germline values: CDR1 SEHNR, CDR2 FQNEAQ (reference sequence). With 5 bases removed from V and 0 bases from J, the gap between germline ends came to 12 bases. This CDR3 is 15 amino acids long. The CDR3 protein is CASSSGGASTDTQYF. The CDR3 nucleotides are TGTGCCAGCAGCAGTGGGGGGGCTAGCACAGATACGCAGTATTTT.

The rearrangement joins TRBV4-2 to TRBJ2-7; D is possibly TRBD1 or TRBD2 (5 bases each). This CDR3 spans 15 amino acids. Deletions cut 4 bases from V and 3 bases from J, with 16 bases between. Germline V gene lookup returns CDR1 LGHNA and CDR2 YNFKEQ. The CDR3 here is CASSPGTTKIYEQYF. The CDR3 DNA reads as TGTGCCAGCAGCCCCGGGACGACTAAAATCTACGAGCAGTACTTC.

This CDR3 is CAISGTNEKLFF. CDR3 nucleotide sequence: TGTGCCATCAGTGGGACTAATGAAAAACTGTTTTTT. The gene calls are TRBV10-3 and TRBJ1-4, with D unclear. The CDR3 consists of 12 residues. CDR1 and CDR2 from the germline V gene are ENHRY and SYGVKD. Trimming stripped 4 bases from V and 2 bases from J, with 2 bases between.

This chain uses TRBV7-2 with TRBJ1-6; D is undetermined. There are 13 residues in the CDR3. The germline V gene encodes CDR1 SGHTA and CDR2 FQGNSA. Trimming took 2 bases from V and 8 from J, leaving 7 bases between them. Here the CDR3 DNA reads TGTGCCAGCAGCTTATCTGACGATTCACCCCTCCACTTT. Translating it yields CASSLSDDSPLHF. The complete variable domain, with remaining parts taken from reference TRBV7-2 and TRBJ1-6, reads GAGVSQSPSNKVTEKGKDVELRCDPISGHTALYWYRQSLGQGLEFLIYFQGNSAPDKSGLPSDRFSAERTGGSVSTLTIQRTQQEDSAVYLCASSLSDDSPLHFGNGTRLTVT.

This rearrangement joins TRBV7-9 to TRBJ1-2, with TRBD1 matching 9 bases. The trim removed 5 bases at V and 5 bases at J, leaving 3 bases unmatched. From germline, CDR1 is SEHNR and CDR2 FQNEAQ (reference sequence). The CDR3 loop spans 13 amino acids. The CDR3, as DNA: TGTGCCAGCAGCGCAGGACAGGGGTATGGCTACACCTTC. Translated: CASSAGQGYGYTF. The variable domain in full, with the rest retrieved from reference TRBV7-9 and TRBJ1-2, is DTGVSQNPRHKITKRGQNVTFRCDPISEHNRLYWYRQTLGQGPEFLTYFQNEAQLEKSRLLSDRFSAERPKGSFSTLEIQRTEQGDSAMYLCASSAGQGYGYTFGSGTRLTVV.

J is TRBJ1-3 and V is TRBV7-2; D is undetermined. This CDR3 is 17 amino acids long. Germline-derived CDR1 and CDR2 are SGHTA and FQGNSA. Trimming left V 2 bases short and J 4 bases short, with 18 bases between. DNA for the CDR3: TGTGCCAGCAGCTTATACCTTAAGGGTTTGGAGGGAAACACCATATATTTT. Protein: CASSLYLKGLEGNTIYF.

The CDR3 coding sequence is TGTGCCAGTAGCCCTGGGACAGGGCGTACCTACGAGCAGTACTTC. Amino acids: CASSPGTGRTYEQYF. The chain carries TRBV19 and TRBJ2-7; TRBD1 matches 9 bases. CDR1 is LNHDA, CDR2 SQIVND, per germline (reference sequence). The CDR3 runs 15 residues. The trim removed 6 bases at V and 2 bases at J, leaving 8 bases unmatched.

J is TRBJ1-5 and V is TRBV6-1; D not certain. This CDR3 comprises 13 residues. V gave up 5 bases and J gave up 0 bases, with 5 bases separating them. CDR1 and CDR2 (germline): MNHNS, SASEGT. CDR3 residues: CASSSDSNQPQHF. CDR3 sequence (DNA): TGTGCCAGCAGTAGCGATAGCAATCAGCCCCAGCATTTT.

The chain joins TRBV21-1 to TRBJ1-4. TRBV21-1 is listed as a pseudogene. This CDR3 is built from 16 residues. CDR3: CATLWGREATNEKLFF. For the CDR3, the DNA is TGTGCCACCCTTTGGGGGAGGGAAGCAACTAATGAAAAACTGTTTTTT.

This chain links TRBV19 with TRBJ1-3, with 12 bases matching TRBD1. Trimming took 9 bases from V and 3 from J; bases not matched to a gene: 15. The germline CDR1 and CDR2 sequences are LNHDA and SQIVND (reference sequence). The CDR3 covers 18 residues. CDR3 sequence (DNA): TGTGCCAGCAAACTCACCGGGACAGGGGGCTGGTATGGAAACACCATATATTTT. This sequence encodes CASKLTGTGGWYGNTIYF.

The chain is built from TRBV18 and TRBJ1-5; possibly TRBD1 for D (5 bases). The CDR3 contains 14 residues. Germline CDR1 is KGHSH and CDR2 is LQKENI. The V gene lost 3 bases and the J gene lost 7 bases, with 13 bases spanning the gap. The CDR3: CASSPGGAGQPQHF. The CDR3 nucleotides read TGTGCCAGCTCACCGGGTGGGGCCGGGCAGCCCCAGCATTTT. Together with reference TRBV18 and TRBJ1-5, the CDR3 gives the full variable domain: NAGVMQNPRHLVRRRGQEARLRCSPMKGHSHVYWYRQLPEEGLKFMVYLQKENIIDESGMPKERFSAEFPKEGPSILRIQQVVRGDSAAYFCASSPGGAGQPQHFGDGTRLSIL.

This chain links TRBV7-2 with TRBJ1-5; D is uncertain. Trimming pared 0 bases from V and 0 bases from J, leaving 12 bases between. The germline CDR1 and CDR2 sequences are SGHTA and FQGNSA. This CDR3 spans 17 amino acids. DNA for the CDR3: TGTGCCAGCAGCTTAGCTCACTCGAAATATAGCAATCAGCCCCAGCATTTT. Protein product: CASSLAHSKYSNQPQHF.

The chain has TRBV4-1 and TRBJ2-1, with 14 bases fitting TRBD2. V shed 5 bases and J 3 bases; nucleotides not matched to a gene: 3. This CDR3 contains 16 residues. Germline assignment: CDR1 MGHRA and CDR2 YSYEKL. Here the CDR3 reads CASSTGTSGGYNEQFF. The CDR3 DNA is TGCGCCAGCAGCACAGGGACTAGCGGGGGCTACAATGAGCAGTTCTTC.